This TCR beta chain is drawn from a study of T cells in localized non-small cell lung cancer (TCRdb year 2020). General notes on the study: The study analyzed T cell repertoires of over 200 early-stage NSCLC patients, comparing tumors and uninvolved tumor-adjacent lungs. All 220 or so NSCLC patients in the cohort were treatment-naive and had localized lung tumors that were resected. NSCLC patients had a mean age of around 61 years, and more than 120 were male and over 85 female.

Points on this clone: This clone's antigen is unknown. Base qualities were left out, and no much larger clone turns up one base away.

At diagnosis, peripheral blood, uninvolved tumor-adjacent lung and tumor were collected and were preserved as a mix of fresh-frozen and FFPE material. For TCR repertoire profiling, blood samples were analyzed as peripheral blood mononuclear cells. Overall results and qualifications from the work: Uninvolved tumor-adjacent lung showed the highest T cell clonality, higher than tumor, which suggests more focused antigenic responses in the adjacent lung. Higher T cell density in blood was associated with longer overall survival, whereas higher clonality in adjacent lung was associated with shorter survival. Of the top 100 tumor clones, a median of roughly 53 were detected in paired uninvolved adjacent lung; about 26 were also among that lung's top 100. Because the study design was exploratory, TCR variables were selected using unadjusted p-values without false-discovery rate correction. Because multi-region tumor sequencing was not done, intratumor heterogeneity could not be ruled out.

TCR beta CDR3 regions were sequenced from DNA using the immunoSEQ Assay. Per the authors' processing: To compute T cell density, TCR beta template counts were normalized to usable DNA, which was estimated by amplifying housekeeping genes. Richness was estimated with the preseqR package, extrapolating to 400,000 templates for PBMC samples and 120,000 templates for tissue samples. Clonality was calculated as one minus Pielou's evenness. Differential abundance testing on productive amino-acid clonotypes, with a minimum total count of 5 and an alpha of 0.1, was used to identify tissue-enriched TCRs. The Jaccard Index and the Morisita Overlap Index were used to measure how much the repertoires overlapped between compartments. GLIPH grouped TCR beta CDR3s together with public tetramer-defined viral CDR3s, and a viral motif had to include at least three viral sequences and show V-gene enrichment. TCRdb provides this immuneACCESS table in a form limited to in-frame rearrangements. Some clones are lacking; in checked studies, under half of them reflect an unresolved V gene, and why the rest are absent is not known. D and trimming were read from the DNA, whereas the V and J calls and clone size are those reported in that table. The sample yields around 78,000 clones; 80% were counted once. Nearly 9.5% of the sample comes from the top ten.

Based on the germline V gene, the CDR1 and CDR2 sequences are SGHAT and FQNNGV. V is reduced by 4 bases and J by 4 bases, leaving a spacing of 10 bases between them. CDR3 length: 13 amino acids, cysteine to phenylalanine. Only CDR3 DNA remains: 39 bases, in frame from the first base. The sample consisted of peripheral blood, taken before any cancer treatment. The rearrangement combines TRBV11-2 with TRBJ1-2, and perhaps TRBD1 as D gene, on 6 matching bases. This clonotype was obtained from a female donor older than 55 with stage I lung adenocarcinoma. The nucleotide sequence is TGTGCCAGCAGCTCGGACAGTTTCTATGGCTACACCTTC. It is translated as CASSSDSFYGYTF.